These T cell receptor beta chains were read from a single sample in a study of blood T cell repertoires in COVID-19. Using immunoSEQ multiplex PCR, the repertoire was profiled, and TCRdb retains in-frame clones only, with some absent. The profile covers 50,000 to 70,000 clones, with 85% to 90% appearing a single time and nearly 7.5% taken by the ten largest. The sequenced sample consisted of peripheral blood. The source of these receptors is a human donor with active COVID-19. The donor label of this sample is uncertain. CDR3s include the opening cysteine and the closing phenylalanine or tryptophan. A D gene is named only where the DNA matches it firmly. The size entry is marked missing in some rows and otherwise reads once, few, many or a size class.

length: 17
D: TRBD2
J: TRBJ2-3
V: TRBV10-3
size: NA
CDR3: CAISRGRAGGGTDTQYF
DNA: TGTGCCATCAGTAGGGGGAGAGCGGGAGGCGGAACAGATACGCAGTATTTT

length: 16
D: NA
J: TRBJ1-3
V: TRBV19
size: NA
CDR3: CASGGAREATDNTIYF
DNA: TGTGCCAGTGGGGGGGCCCGGGAGGCTACTGACAACACCATATATTTT

length: 14
D: NA
J: TRBJ1-5
V: TRBV7-9
size: NA
CDR3: CASSRTPGDQPQHF
DNA: TGTGCCAGCAGCCGGACCCCGGGAGATCAGCCCCAGCATTTT

length: 14
D: NA
J: TRBJ2-2
V: TRBV6-5
size: NA
CDR3: CASSRQEDTGELFF
DNA: TGTGCCAGCAGTCGACAGGAGGACACCGGGGAGCTGTTTTTT

length: 15
D: TRBD1
J: TRBJ2-5
V: TRBV28
size: NA
CDR3: CASSFRRGPVETQYF
DNA: TGTGCCAGCAGTTTTCGCAGGGGGCCGGTAGAGACCCAGTACTTC

length: 15
D: NA
J: TRBJ2-7
V: TRBV4-1
size: NA
CDR3: CASSQDWASFDEQYF
DNA: TGCGCCAGCAGCCAAGATTGGGCTAGCTTCGACGAGCAGTACTTC

length: 15
D: TRBD1
J: TRBJ2-5
V: TRBV24-1
size: NA
CDR3: CATSGTGGRQETQYF
DNA: TGTGCCACCAGTGGGACAGGGGGCCGTCAGGAGACCCAGTACTTC

length: 15
D: NA
J: TRBJ2-1
V: TRBV6-2/TRBV6-3
size: NA
CDR3: CASSRTRGGYNEQFF
DNA: TGTGCCAGCAGCCGGACTAGGGGGGGCTACAATGAGCAGTTCTTC

length: 14
D: TRBD2
J: TRBJ2-7
V: TRBV7-2
size: NA
CDR3: CASSTRLAGGPGYF
DNA: TGTGCCAGCAGCACCCGACTAGCGGGGGGCCCGGGGTACTTC

length: 14
D: TRBD1
J: TRBJ2-7
V: TRBV9
size: NA
CDR3: CASSVGDRAGEQYF
DNA: TGTGCCAGCAGCGTAGGGGACAGGGCCGGCGAGCAGTACTTC

length: 14
D: TRBD1
J: TRBJ2-2
V: TRBV2
size: NA
CDR3: CASSWDRATGELFF
DNA: TGTGCCAGCAGTTGGGACAGGGCCACCGGGGAGCTGTTTTTT

length: 15
D: NA
J: TRBJ1-1
V: TRBV28
size: NA
CDR3: CASSLVSLGNTEAFF
DNA: TGTGCCAGCAGTTTAGTCTCGCTAGGGAACACTGAAGCTTTCTTT

length: 12
D: TRBD1
J: TRBJ1-5
V: TRBV28
size: NA
CDR3: CASTSEGGQQHF
DNA: TGTGCCAGCACTTCGGAGGGGGGACAGCAGCATTTT

length: 14
D: NA
J: TRBJ1-6
V: TRBV5-4
size: once
CDR3: CASSPGQRDSPLHF
DNA: TGTGCCAGCAGCCCCGGACAGAGGGATTCACCCCTCCACTTT

length: 16
D: NA
J: TRBJ1-1
V: TRBV18
size: NA
CDR3: CASSPLRAAMNTEAFF
DNA: TGTGCCAGCTCACCACTCAGAGCGGCGATGAACACTGAAGCTTTCTTT

length: 14
D: TRBD1
J: TRBJ2-7
V: TRBV19
size: NA
CDR3: CASSIDRDRREQYF
DNA: TGTGCCAGTAGTATAGACCGGGACAGGCGCGAGCAGTACTTC

length: 16
D: TRBD1
J: TRBJ2-3
V: TRBV9
size: NA
CDR3: CASSFRDSASTDTQYF
DNA: TGTGCCAGCAGCTTCCGGGACAGTGCTAGCACAGATACGCAGTATTTT

length: 15
D: TRBD2
J: TRBJ2-3
V: TRBV7-3
size: NA
CDR3: CASSLQGGSIDTQYF
DNA: TGTGCCAGCAGCTTACAAGGCGGGAGCATAGATACGCAGTATTTT

length: 13
D: TRBD1
J: TRBJ2-1
V: TRBV7-3
size: NA
CDR3: CASSSTGLHEQFF
DNA: TGTGCCAGCAGCTCGACAGGGTTACATGAGCAGTTCTTC

length: 15
D: NA
J: TRBJ1-6
V: TRBV27
size: NA
CDR3: CASSAPGPYNSPLHF
DNA: TGTGCCAGCAGCGCTCCGGGTCCCTATAATTCACCCCTCCACTTT

length: 18
D: TRBD2
J: TRBJ2-1
V: TRBV10-3
size: NA
CDR3: CAISESVVGSSGPNEQFF
DNA: TGTGCCATCAGTGAGTCGGTCGTTGGGTCTAGCGGGCCGAATGAGCAGTTCTTC

length: 16
D: NA
J: TRBJ2-1
V: TRBV19
size: few
CDR3: CASSIGGTPPYNEQFF
DNA: TGTGCCAGTAGTATCGGCGGGACCCCCCCCTACAATGAGCAGTTCTTC

length: 13
D: NA
J: TRBJ2-7
V: TRBV5-1
size: NA
CDR3: CASSLQVVNEQYF
DNA: TGCGCCAGCAGCTTGCAAGTAGTCAACGAGCAGTACTTC

length: 14
D: TRBD1
J: TRBJ1-2
V: TRBV28
size: NA
CDR3: CASLYQDRDYGYTF
DNA: TGTGCCAGCCTTTATCAGGACAGGGACTATGGCTACACCTTC

length: 13
D: TRBD1
J: TRBJ1-1
V: TRBV27
size: NA
CDR3: CASSHRGPTEAFF
DNA: TGTGCCAGCAGCCACAGGGGTCCCACTGAAGCTTTCTTT

length: 14
D: NA
J: TRBJ2-1
V: TRBV9
size: NA
CDR3: CASSLRGLLDEQFF
DNA: TGTGCCAGCAGCCTAAGAGGGCTGCTGGATGAGCAGTTCTTC

length: 15
D: NA
J: TRBJ2-1
V: TRBV30
size: once
CDR3: CAWSGRGPGFNEQFF
DNA: TGTGCCTGGAGCGGGAGGGGGCCTGGGTTCAATGAGCAGTTCTTC

length: 12
D: NA
J: TRBJ1-6
V: TRBV2
size: NA
CDR3: CASSTGLSPLHF
DNA: TGTGCCAGCAGTACAGGGTTGTCACCCCTCCACTTT

length: 17
D: NA
J: TRBJ1-2
V: TRBV6-6
size: NA
CDR3: CASSLTGKQGIHYGYTF
DNA: TGTGCCAGCAGTCTTACGGGGAAGCAGGGGATCCACTATGGCTACACCTTC

length: 12
D: NA
J: TRBJ2-3
V: TRBV18
size: once
CDR3: CASHRVADTQYF
DNA: TGTGCCAGCCACAGGGTGGCAGATACGCAGTATTTT

length: 16
D: TRBD2
J: TRBJ2-7
V: TRBV9
size: NA
CDR3: CASSPRLGGGPYEQYF
DNA: TGTGCCAGCAGCCCCCGTTTGGGCGGGGGACCCTACGAGCAGTACTTC